Listed below are T cell receptor beta chains from one sample, sequenced in a study of CD8 T cells in ankylosing spondylitis. TCRdb recomputed calls from the 5' RACE reads with MiXCR, one row per CDR3 protein. In the table there are 800,000 to 900,000 distinct CDR3 sequences, 10% to 15% of which are singletons. The sequenced sample consisted of blood, either unsorted or a sorted T cell fraction (not recorded which). The receptors were sampled from a male donor with ankylosing spondylitis. Both conserved end residues are part of each CDR3. D genes are given only for firm matches. Some rows mark clone size as missing; the rest say once, few, many or name a class of expanded clone.

. | many | TRBJ2-7 | TRBV12-3/TRBV12-4 | TGTGCCAGCAGTTTACTGTCAGGGAACCACGAGCAGTACTTC | CASSLLSGNHEQYF
TRBD1 | few | TRBJ2-5 | TRBV6-5 | TGTGCCAGCAGTTACACAGGGGGCAGAGAGACCCAGTACTTC | CASSYTGGRETQYF
. | . | TRBJ2-3 | TRBV18 | TGTGCCAGCTCACCGGGACCGTGGAGCACAGATACGCAGTATTTT | CASSPGPWSTDTQYF
. | . | TRBJ1-1 | TRBV5-1 | TGCGCCAGCAGCTTGGTAACGGGGGCAGGGAACACTGAAGCTTTCTTT | CASSLVTGAGNTEAFF
. | many | TRBJ2-7 | TRBV27 | TGTGCCAGCAGTTTTCAAGGGGGGAAGGTCTACGAGCAGTACTTC | CASSFQGGKVYEQYF
. | few | TRBJ1-1 | TRBV4-1 | TGCGCCAGCAGCCAGGCCCGGGGGTACGGAGCTTTCTTT | CASSQARGYGAFF
. | . | TRBJ2-3 | TRBV20-1 | TGCAGTGCCACGAGGGACTTGGGCACAGATACGCAGTATTTT | CSATRDLGTDTQYF
. | few | TRBJ2-7 | TRBV7-6 | TGTGCCAGCAGCTTAGCGACTTCCGCCTACGAGCAGTACTTC | CASSLATSAYEQYF
. | many | TRBJ2-3 | TRBV15 | TGTGCCACCAGCAGGGGTTTTAGCACAGATACGCAGTATTTT | CATSRGFSTDTQYF
TRBD1 | . | TRBJ1-2 | TRBV6-5 | TGTGCCAGCAGTTCCCTGGACAGGGGGCAATATGGCTACACCTTC | CASSSLDRGQYGYTF
. | few | TRBJ1-2 | TRBV20-1 | TGCAGTGCTAGTAATCCGGCGGGGTATGGCTACACCTTC | CSASNPAGYGYTF
. | many | TRBJ2-2 | TRBV27 | TGTGCCAGCAGTTCGCAGGGTGCCGGGGAGCTGTTTTTT | CASSSQGAGELFF
TRBD1 | . | TRBJ2-4 | TRBV15 | TGTGCCACCAGCAGAGAAGGGGGCGTCAAAAACATTCAGTACTTC | CATSREGGVKNIQYF
. | few | TRBJ2-1 | TRBV25-1 | TGTGCCAGCATGGGGGGCGAGGGGCTCCATCGATCGGGCTCCTACAATGAGCAGTTCTTC | CASMGGEGLHRSGSYNEQFF
TRBD1 | . | TRBJ1-1 | TRBV18 | TGTGCCAGCTCACCACGGACAGGGGAGGACACTGAAGCTTTCTTT | CASSPRTGEDTEAFF
TRBD2 | . | TRBJ2-2 | TRBV11-2 | TGTGCCAGCGGATCCCTTAGCGGGAGACCCGGGGAGCTGTTTTTT | CASGSLSGRPGELFF
TRBD1 | . | TRBJ2-3 | TRBV7-9 | TGTGCCAGCAGCCCCCGGGACAGTAACACAGATACGCAGTATTTT | CASSPRDSNTDTQYF
. | few | TRBJ2-1 | TRBV12-5 | TGTGCTAGTGGTTTCCCGGGACTTGACTCCTACAATGAGCAGTTCTTC | CASGFPGLDSYNEQFF
. | . | TRBJ2-5 | TRBV20-1 | TGCAGTGCTAGGGGATGGGGCACACAAGAGACCCAGTACTTC | CSARGWGTQETQYF
. | . | TRBJ2-5 | TRBV7-8 | TGTGCCAGCAGCTTAGTACTTAAGGGCGAGACCCAGTACTTC | CASSLVLKGETQYF
. | . | TRBJ1-1 | TRBV7-9 | TGTGCCTCTCGGCGCAGGGACATGAACACTGAAGCTTTCTTT | CASRRRDMNTEAFF
TRBD2 | few | TRBJ2-1 | TRBV23-1 | TGCGCCACTCCTAGCGGGGCGAGCTACAATGAGCAGTTCTTC | CATPSGASYNEQFF
. | . | TRBJ1-1 | TRBV20-1 | TGCAGTGCTAGAGATCAAGCGGGAGGGTTGGTAGCTTTCTTT | CSARDQAGGLVAFF
. | few | TRBJ1-1 | TRBV5-1 | TGCGCCAGCAGCTGGGGACGGATGAACACTGAAGCTTTCTTT | CASSWGRMNTEAFF
. | . | TRBJ2-7 | TRBV12-3/TRBV12-4 | TGTGCCAGCAGTCGACAGTCGGGACTCCTGGGCGAGCAGTACTTC | CASSRQSGLLGEQYF
. | . | TRBJ2-7 | TRBV7-8 | TGTGCCAGCAGCTGGGACACCGCCTACGAGCAGTACTTC | CASSWDTAYEQYF
TRBD2 | . | TRBJ2-4 | TRBV10-3 | TGTGCCATCAGTGAAAGCGGGAGGAAAAACATTCAGTACTTC | CAISESGRKNIQYF
. | many | TRBJ2-1 | TRBV20-1 | TGCAGTGGAAGAGCGAGCTCCTACAATGAGCAGTTCTTC | CSGRASSYNEQFF
. | . | TRBJ1-6 | TRBV20-1 | TGCAGTGCTAGCAGAGGCCCGTACAATTCACCCCTCCACTTT | CSASRGPYNSPLHF
. | few | TRBJ2-7 | TRBV20-1 | TGCAGTGGCAGCCCCCTAAACGAGCAGTACTTC | CSGSPLNEQYF
. | few | TRBJ1-1 | TRBV6-2/TRBV6-3 | TGTGCCAGCTGGGCGGCAGCTACTGAAGCTTTCTTT | CASWAAATEAFF
. | . | TRBJ2-7 | TRBV3-1 | TGTGCCAGCAGCAAGACATATACCTACGAGCAGTACTTC | CASSKTYTYEQYF
TRBD1 | few | TRBJ2-1 | TRBV7-3 | TGTGCCAGCAGCCAGGACAGGGAAGCGAATGAGCAGTTCTTC | CASSQDREANEQFF
. | many | TRBJ2-1 | TRBV7-9 | TGTGCCAGCAGCTCAGTGCGATTCTTC | CASSSVRFF